This T cell receptor beta chain was identified in a study of T cell repertoires in ileal Crohn's disease. Study conclusions and caveats: Sorted CD8 T cells held more high-frequency clones than CD4. Endoscopic recurrence occurred in every patient whose clonality exceeded 26.8%.

Worth noting for this clone: Its antigen is unknown.

Around 0.55 micrograms of biopsy DNA per sample underwent TCRB immunosequencing. The table came from immunoSEQ multiplex PCR; TCRdb's copy has only in-frame clones and leaves some out. The sample consists of about 5,500 clones, about four fifths of them appearing once. Looked up from germline, CDR1 is MNHEY and CDR2 is SMNVEV (reference sequence). V was clipped by 5 bases and J by 7 bases, with 20 bases between them. The length of the CDR3 is 15 residues. The rearrangement links TRBV27 to TRBJ1-2; D gene uncertain. The sequence was collected from an adult with Crohn's disease. The specimen sequenced was ileal tissue. The CDR3 sequence is CASSPYTPSPSGYTF. The CDR3, as DNA: TGTGCCAGCAGTCCATACACCCCTTCCCCGTCTGGCTACACCTTC.